This passage covers 13 T cell receptor beta chains from one sample sequenced in a study of OX40 agonist ivuxolimab in advanced cancers. The repertoire was sequenced with immunoSEQ multiplex PCR; TCRdb's copy has only in-frame clones and lacks some. This sample yields just under 85,000 clones, of which around 84% are seen a single time; about 2.5% belongs to the top ten. The sequencing used CD4+ or CD8+ T cells sorted from blood, collected in a trial of the OX40 agonist ivuxolimab. The receptor source for this set is an adult with an advanced solid tumor such as melanoma, head and neck, liver or kidney cancer.

This clone has a handful of counts. V usage is TRBV7-2 and J usage is TRBJ1-1, with D hard to call. V lost 7 bases and J 4 bases, leaving 16 bases between the germline ends. The CDR3 extends over 14 amino acids. CDR1 is SGHTA and CDR2 is FQGNSA in the germline V gene. The CDR3 here is CASTNQVGSTEAFF. DNA of the CDR3: TGTGCCAGCACCAACCAAGTGGGGAGCACTGAAGCTTTCTTT. Supplemented by reference TRBV7-2 and TRBJ1-1, the full variable domain reads GAGVSQSPSNKVTEKGKDVELRCDPISGHTALYWYRQSLGQGLEFLIYFQGNSAPDKSGLPSDRFSAERTGGSVSTLTIQRTQQEDSAVYLCASTNQVGSTEAFFGQGTRLTVV.

The chain is built from TRBV30 and TRBJ1-5; D remains unclear. V lost 0 bases and J 7 bases, leaving 19 bases between the germline ends. Germline V gene sequence: CDR1 GTSNPN, CDR2 SVGIG (reference sequence). The CDR3 runs 16 residues. The CDR3 sequence: CAWSVHGQLTGQPQHF. In DNA, the CDR3 is TGTGCCTGGAGTGTACATGGTCAACTCACGGGGCAGCCCCAGCATTTT.

This clone has only one observation. This chain links TRBV13 with TRBJ2-3; 16 nucleotides align to TRBD2. The CDR3 totals 17 residues. Trimming at V came to 5 bases and at J to 8 bases, leaving 10 bases not matched to a gene. Germline lookup yields CDR1 PRHDT and CDR2 FYEKMQ (reference sequence). CDR3 in DNA: TGTGCCAGCAGCCCACCCGGGACTAGCGGGGGGGCGCGTACGCAGTATTTT. Translating it yields CASSPPGTSGGARTQYF.

This clone was found once. This chain uses TRBV30 with TRBJ2-1, with 9 bases identical to TRBD1. From germline, CDR1 is GTSNPN and CDR2 SVGIG (reference sequence). Losses at the gene ends were 3 bases for V and 9 bases for J; bases not matched to a gene: 6. This CDR3 has 13 amino acids. The CDR3 bases are TGTGCCTGGAGCCGGGACAGGGCCAGTGAGCAGTTCTTC. Amino acid sequence: CAWSRDRASEQFF. Together with reference TRBV30 and TRBJ2-1, the CDR3 gives the full variable domain: SQTIHQWPATLVQPVGSPLSLECTVEGTSNPNLYWYRQAAGRGLQLLFYSVGIGQISSEVPQNLSASRPQDRQFILSSKKLLLSDSGFYLCAWSRDRASEQFFGPGTRLTVL.

The CDR3 is CASSLVAQGAAKPNQPQHF. CDR3 sequence (DNA): TGTGCCAGCAGCTTAGTCGCCCAGGGGGCCGCTAAGCCCAATCAGCCCCAGCATTTT. The genes are TRBV7-8 and TRBJ1-5; 8 nucleotides line up with TRBD1. The V gene end was trimmed by 1 base and the J gene end by 3 bases; junction bases not matched to a gene: 14. CDR1 and CDR2 (germline): SGHVS, FQNEAQ. CDR3 length: 19 residues.

The gene calls are TRBV5-1 and TRBJ2-7; D assignment may be TRBD1 or TRBD2 (7 bases each). V lost 7 bases and J 0 bases, leaving 29 bases between the germline ends. CDR1 is SGHRS, CDR2 YFSETQ, per germline. The CDR3 extends over 19 amino acids. The CDR3 spells CASPKSGGGRQGGSYEQYV. The CDR3 region has the DNA TGCGCCAGCCCAAAGTCGGGCGGGGGTAGACAGGGAGGCTCCTACGAGCAGTACGTC.

This rearrangement joins TRBV6-6 to TRBJ1-4; 8 nucleotides line up with TRBD1. Trimming took 1 base from V and 7 from J; bases not matched to a gene: 2. The CDR3 is 14 amino acids. From germline, CDR1 is MNHNY and CDR2 SVGAGI (reference sequence). CDR3 loop: CASSYLGQGEKLFF. The CDR3, as DNA: TGTGCCAGCAGTTACTTAGGACAGGGTGAAAAACTGTTTTTT.

This clone has only one observation. The chain has TRBV14 and TRBJ1-3; 12 bases are shared with TRBD1. With V trimmed by 5 bases and J by 4 bases, 3 bases remained unmatched. Germline V lookup: CDR1 SGHDN, CDR2 FVKESK. The CDR3 has 15 residues. For the CDR3, the DNA is TGTGCCAGCAGCGCGGGACAGGGGGCGGGAAACACCATATATTTT. It is translated as CASSAGQGAGNTIYF.

This chain uses TRBV7-9 with TRBJ2-6; unclear D gene. Germline loops: CDR1 SEHNR, CDR2 FQNEAQ (reference sequence). This CDR3 has 15 amino acids. Trimming removed 3 bases from V and 0 bases from J, with 6 bases in between. The CDR3 coding sequence is TGTGCCAGCAGCTTCTGGCTCTCTGGGGCCAACGTCCTGACTTTC. It encodes CASSFWLSGANVLTF.

The chain recombines TRBV11-2 with TRBJ2-3; TRBD1 is a possible D gene (6 bases). The CDR3 is 16 amino acids. CDR1 and CDR2 from the germline V gene are SGHAT and FQNNGV. The V gene lost 3 bases and the J gene lost 2 bases, with 15 bases spanning the gap. DNA for the CDR3: TGTGCCAGCAGCTTCCAGGGGAACCCTCACACAGATACGCAGTATTTT. Protein sequence: CASSFQGNPHTDTQYF.

V gene TRBV7-2 combines with J gene TRBJ1-1; TRBD1 might be the D (6 bases). Germline CDR1 SGHTA, CDR2 FQGNSA. CDR3 length: 14 residues. V lost 5 bases, J lost 4 bases, and 14 bases lay in between. The CDR3 DNA reads as TGTGCCAGCAGCATCTTTAGGGGGGCCACTGAAGCTTTCTTT. Translated: CASSIFRGATEAFF. The full variable domain, its missing parts supplied by reference TRBV7-2 and TRBJ1-1, is GAGVSQSPSNKVTEKGKDVELRCDPISGHTALYWYRQSLGQGLEFLIYFQGNSAPDKSGLPSDRFSAERTGGSVSTLTIQRTQQEDSAVYLCASSIFRGATEAFFGQGTRLTVV.

The chain has TRBV29-1 and TRBJ1-4; D unclear. The V gene's germline CDR1 is SQVTM and CDR2 ANQGSEA. The CDR3 contains 12 residues. Trimming shortened V by 0 bases and J by 7 bases, and 6 bases separated the two germline ends. The CDR3 DNA reads TGCAGCGTTGAAGATAATGGTGAAAAACTGTTTTTT. This encodes CSVEDNGEKLFF.

The gene calls are TRBV7-3 and TRBJ1-6, with no clear D. Trimming took off 1 base at V and 7 bases at J, with 11 bases between the two ends. The CDR3 covers 15 residues. Looked up from germline, CDR1 is SGHTA and CDR2 is FQGTGA. CDR3 in amino acids: CASSLRPLGNSPLHF. CDR3 DNA: TGTGCCAGCAGCTTAAGGCCCCTTGGAAATTCACCCCTCCACTTT.